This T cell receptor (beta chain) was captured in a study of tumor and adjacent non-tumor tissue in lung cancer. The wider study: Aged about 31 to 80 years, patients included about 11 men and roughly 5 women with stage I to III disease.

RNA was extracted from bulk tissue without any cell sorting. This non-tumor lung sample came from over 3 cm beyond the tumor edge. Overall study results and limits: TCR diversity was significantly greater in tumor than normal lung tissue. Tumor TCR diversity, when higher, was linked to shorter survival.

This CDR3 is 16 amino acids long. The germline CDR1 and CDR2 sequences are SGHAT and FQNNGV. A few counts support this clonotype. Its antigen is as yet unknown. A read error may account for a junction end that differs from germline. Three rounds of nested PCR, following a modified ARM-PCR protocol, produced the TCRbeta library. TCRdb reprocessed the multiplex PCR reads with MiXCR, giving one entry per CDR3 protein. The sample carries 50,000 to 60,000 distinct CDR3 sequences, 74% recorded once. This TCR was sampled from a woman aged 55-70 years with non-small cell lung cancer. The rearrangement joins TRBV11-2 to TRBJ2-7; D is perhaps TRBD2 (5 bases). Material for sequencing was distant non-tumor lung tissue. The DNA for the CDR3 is TGTGCCAGCAGCTTGACTGGCGGGTGGGCCTACTACGAACAGTACTTC. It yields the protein CASSLTGGWAYYEQYF.